This T cell receptor beta chain was recovered during a study of blood T cells in healthy people across ages. The donors, all healthy, were Caucasians living in Russia, aged roughly 6 to 100. Study-wide findings and caveats: No one knew whether donors had CMV, which possibly confounded expanded clonotype changes. Estimates of total diversity, which came from one million sequenced T cells, were considered to be underestimates. The long-lived group displayed more naive CD4+ cells, plus higher diversity, than the aged donors did.

For the second PCR, which ran for about 6 to 11 cycles, a sample-barcoded 5' primer and a J-beta primer mix were used. TCRdb fed the 5' RACE reads into MiXCR, producing one record per CDR3 protein. The data contain about 670,000 distinct CDR3 sequences, less than 45% of them seen just once; the ten biggest clones take up 25% to 35%. V gave up 6 bases and J gave up 8 bases; unmatched junction bases: 8. The CDR3 contains 14 residues. Germline-derived CDR1 and CDR2 are DFQATT and SNEGSKA (reference sequence). This clonotype was seen a handful of times. Its antigen is not known. This chain connects TRBV20-1 to TRBJ2-1, with 12 positions matching TRBD2. Sequencing used blood. This TCR came from an elderly man in good health. The CDR3 loop reads CSAQLAGGIHEQFF. For the CDR3, the DNA is TGCAGTGCCCAACTAGCGGGGGGCATCCATGAGCAGTTCTTC.